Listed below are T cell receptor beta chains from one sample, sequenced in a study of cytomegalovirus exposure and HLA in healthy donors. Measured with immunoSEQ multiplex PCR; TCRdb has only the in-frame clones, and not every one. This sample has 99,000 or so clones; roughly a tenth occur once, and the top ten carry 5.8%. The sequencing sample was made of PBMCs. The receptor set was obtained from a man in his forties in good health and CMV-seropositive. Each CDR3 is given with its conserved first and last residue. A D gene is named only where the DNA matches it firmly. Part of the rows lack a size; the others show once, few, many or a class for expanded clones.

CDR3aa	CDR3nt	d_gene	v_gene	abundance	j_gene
CASSGWSGGYNEQFF	TGTGCCAGCAGCGGCTGGAGCGGGGGCTACAATGAGCAGTTCTTC	TRBD2	TRBV9	NA	TRBJ2-1
CASSKGTVFPSGWYEQYF	TGTGCCAGCAGCAAAGGGACAGTTTTCCCTAGCGGGTGGTACGAGCAGTACTTC	NA	TRBV21-1	few	TRBJ2-7
CASTPAHGTQYF	TGTGCCAGCACCCCCGCGCATGGGACCCAGTACTTC	NA	TRBV11-1	few	TRBJ2-5
CASSLVFAGTVHEQFF	TGTGCCAGCAGCTTAGTTTTCGCGGGAACGGTCCATGAGCAGTTCTTC	NA	TRBV7-3	NA	TRBJ2-1
CASKPLAGGLTGELFF	TGTGCCAGCAAGCCCCTAGCGGGAGGTCTGACCGGGGAGCTGTTTTTT	TRBD2	TRBV2	NA	TRBJ2-2
CASSLSVADTDTQYF	TGTGCCAGCAGTTTATCGGTAGCGGACACAGATACGCAGTATTTT	NA	TRBV27	NA	TRBJ2-3
CASSDSIPVARPYNEQFF	TGTGCCAGCAGTGACTCGATCCCCGTAGCGAGACCCTACAATGAGCAGTTCTTC	NA	TRBV6-4	NA	TRBJ2-1
CASSGSGTSGYNEQFF	TGTGCCAGCAGTGGATCCGGGACTAGCGGATACAATGAGCAGTTCTTC	TRBD2	TRBV28	few	TRBJ2-1
CASSMELAGTLSEQFF	TGTGCCAGCAGCATGGAGCTAGCGGGAACCCTCAGTGAGCAGTTCTTC	TRBD2	TRBV28	NA	TRBJ2-1
CATSRSSGISYNEQFF	TGTGCCACCAGCAGATCGAGCGGGATTTCCTACAATGAGCAGTTCTTC	TRBD2	TRBV15	NA	TRBJ2-1
CASSKNYWPNTGELFF	TGTGCCAGCAGCAAAAACTACTGGCCGAACACCGGGGAGCTGTTTTTT	NA	TRBV21-1	few	TRBJ2-2
CASSSTADYEQYF	TGTGCCAGCAGCTCGACAGCAGACTACGAGCAGTACTTC	NA	TRBV7-9	NA	TRBJ2-7
CASSPSGSSYNEQFF	TGTGCCAGTAGTCCTAGCGGGAGCTCCTACAATGAGCAGTTCTTC	TRBD2	TRBV19	NA	TRBJ2-1
CASGLDRSNTGELFF	TGTGCTAGTGGTTTGGACAGGTCGAACACCGGGGAGCTGTTTTTT	NA	TRBV12-5	NA	TRBJ2-2
CASSQGWPEAFF	TGTGCCAGCAGCCAAGGATGGCCTGAAGCTTTCTTT	NA	TRBV14	NA	TRBJ1-1
CASREGAGSEQYF	TGTGCCAGCAGGGAAGGGGCGGGCTCCGAGCAGTACTTC	NA	TRBV6-1	NA	TRBJ2-7
CASSALGYEQYF	TGTGCCAGTAGTGCGCTAGGCTACGAGCAGTACTTC	NA	TRBV19	many	TRBJ2-7
CASSLSAGTGELFF	TGTGCCAGCAGTTTATCCGCGGGGACCGGGGAGCTGTTTTTT	NA	TRBV28	NA	TRBJ2-2
CASSPGTIWDYGYTF	TGTGCCAGTAGTCCTGGGACAATCTGGGACTATGGCTACACCTTC	NA	TRBV19	few	TRBJ1-2
CASSPVGGGNQPQHF	TGTGCCAGCTCACCAGTCGGAGGCGGCAATCAGCCCCAGCATTTT	NA	TRBV18	NA	TRBJ1-5
CASSWGQDIRGYTF	TGTGCCAGTAGCTGGGGACAGGATATTAGGGGCTACACCTTC	TRBD1	TRBV19	NA	TRBJ1-2
CASSLSRLNEQFF	TGTGCCAGCAGCCTTAGCAGACTCAATGAGCAGTTCTTC	NA	TRBV7-8	NA	TRBJ2-1
CASSYRPGQGEDEQFF	TGTGCCAGCAGTTATAGACCGGGACAGGGGGAAGATGAGCAGTTCTTC	TRBD1	TRBV7-9	NA	TRBJ2-1
CASSESRGDTGELFF	TGCGCCAGCAGTGAGTCTCGGGGGGACACCGGGGAGCTGTTTTTT	TRBD2	TRBV10-1	few	TRBJ2-2
CASRPGQEHRSYNEQFF	TGTGCCAGCAGGCCGGGACAAGAACACCGGAGCTACAATGAGCAGTTCTTC	NA	TRBV28	few	TRBJ2-1